This T cell receptor beta chain was profiled in a study of blood T cell repertoires in COVID-19. Whole-study context: From the United States, Italy and Spain came samples of acute and convalescent COVID-19. T cells, B-cell-depleted T cells, or PBMCs supplied cDNA or gDNA.

Authors' processing steps: Nucleated cell counts were estimated from reference gene primer amplification. Only in-frame clones appear in the TCRdb table, and some are missing; sequencing was by immunoSEQ multiplex PCR. That table is the source of V, J and clone size, and D and trimming were worked out from the DNA. The sample carries 200,000 to 250,000 clones, about 83% recorded once. Germline CDR1 and CDR2: LNHDA and SQIVND (reference sequence). This CDR3 spans 15 amino acids. Trimming stripped 2 bases from V and 0 bases from J, with 5 bases between. The source of this sequence is a woman in her forties or fifties with acute or convalescent COVID-19. The sample taken for sequencing was peripheral blood. The chain combines TRBV19 with TRBJ2-6; D not certain. This chain's CDR3 is CASSIFLSGANVLTF. The CDR3, as DNA: TGTGCCAGTAGTATATTCCTCTCTGGGGCCAACGTCCTGACTTTC. Based on the CDR3 plus reference TRBV19 and TRBJ2-6, the full variable domain is DGGITQSPKYLFRKEGQNVTLSCEQNLNHDAMYWYRQDPGQGLRLIYYSQIVNDFQKGDIAEGYSVSREKKESFPLTVTSAQKNPTAFYLCASSIFLSGANVLTFGAGSRLTVL.